This TCR beta chain came from a study of shared clonotypes between healthy human individuals. Study at large: The study drew on a couple of women and three men aged 18 to 49 as donors.

Notes on the study in general: The four-donor shared clonotypes exceeded non-shared clonotypes in generation probability, with non-shared ones scoring lower.

This CDR3 comprises 15 residues. Germline CDR1 reads MDHEN; CDR2 reads SYDVKM. Deletions cut 6 bases from V and 1 base from J, with 13 bases between. The repertoire was sequenced with immunoSEQ multiplex PCR; TCRdb's copy has only in-frame clones and lacks some. The sample consists of around 2.5 million clones, over 85% of them appearing once. As to this clone: The antigen is unknown.

Those who donated were healthy HIV-negative adults, with no recent acute infections or vaccinations reported. CD4+ cells were split into CD45RA+ naive and CD45RA-negative memory subsets. This TCR was recovered from a young man in good health. Some clones in this sample may be carry-over from other donors' samples. The chain employs TRBV28 and TRBJ2-1; D not resolved. Sequenced material: naive CD4+ T cells from PBMCs. Stated subset: CD45RA+ positively selected. CDR3 sequence reads: CASSPAVNSYNEQFF. The CDR3 DNA sequence: TGTGCCAGCAGCCCTGCAGTGAATTCCTACAATGAGCAGTTCTTC.